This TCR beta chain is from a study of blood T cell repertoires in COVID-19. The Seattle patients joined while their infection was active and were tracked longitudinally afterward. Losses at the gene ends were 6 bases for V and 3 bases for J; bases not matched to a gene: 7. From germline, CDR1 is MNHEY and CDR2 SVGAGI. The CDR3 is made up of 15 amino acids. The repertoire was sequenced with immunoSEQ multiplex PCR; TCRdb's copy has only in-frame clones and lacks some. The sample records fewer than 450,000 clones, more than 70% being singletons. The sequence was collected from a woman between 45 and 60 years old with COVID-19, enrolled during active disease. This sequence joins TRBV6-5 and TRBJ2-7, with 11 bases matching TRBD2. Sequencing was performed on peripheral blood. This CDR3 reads CASSPGLAGGYEQYF. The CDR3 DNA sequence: TGTGCCAGCAGCCCCGGGCTAGCGGGGGGCTACGAGCAGTACTTC.